In its sample, the clone carrying this T cell receptor (beta chain) was seen many times. This specimen belongs to a study of neurological immune-mediated disorders. By 5'RACE with 10-nucleotide random UMIs, the cDNA was made. One entry per CDR3 protein, called by TCRdb with MiXCR from the 5' RACE reads. The sample lists roughly 80,000 distinct CDR3 sequences, about a tenth occurring once. Volunteers attending a blood bank in Maryland, USA, served as healthy controls. Source material was 2 million unsorted PBMCs, stored at -80 °C in RNAlater. Trimming took off 1 base at V and 11 bases at J, with 16 bases between the two ends. This CDR3 has 13 amino acids. Germline-derived CDR1 and CDR2 are SGHDT and YYEEEE.

The clonotype originates from a man aged 40-49 years in good health. The V gene is TRBV5-6, the J gene TRBJ2-7, with D maybe TRBD2 (5 bases). Specimen: PBMCs. The DNA of the CDR3 is TGTGCCAGCAGCTTGCGTAAAATGAGGGAGAAGTACTTC. Translation: CASSLRKMREKYF.